These 24 T cell receptor beta chains share one sample of origin, sequenced in a study of cytomegalovirus exposure and HLA in healthy donors. PCR used 60 Vbeta primers and 13 Jbeta primers. The method was immunoSEQ multiplex PCR; TCRdb's version includes in-frame clones alone and lacks a portion of them. Of some 130,000 clones detected, approximately 80% appear once; the ten largest clones hold roughly 1.3%. The specimen was PBMCs. These receptors came from a middle-aged woman in good health and CMV-seronegative.

This sequence joins TRBV5-4 and TRBJ1-5; 9 bases match TRBD1. Germline CDR1 reads SGHNT; CDR2 reads YYREEE (reference sequence). This CDR3 has 14 residues. The ends lost 2 bases at V and 7 bases at J; junction bases unmatched: 4. The CDR3, as DNA: TGTGCCAGCAGCTTACAGGGGGCTGAGCAGCCCCAGCATTTT. It encodes CASSLQGAEQPQHF.

The V and J genes are TRBV28 and TRBJ1-2; TRBD1 agrees at 7 bases. CDR3 length equals 16 residues. CDR1 MDHEN and CDR2 SYDVKM come from the germline V gene. V dropped 6 bases and J dropped 5; count of bases not matched to a gene: 15. The CDR3, as DNA: TGTGCCAGCAGCGTGGGGGCAGGGGGTAGGGGATATGGCTACACCTTC. Residues: CASSVGAGGRGYGYTF.

The CDR3 loop reads CASSEGTKVSYEQYF. The CDR3 bases are TGTGCCAGCAGTGAAGGGACAAAAGTCTCCTACGAGCAGTACTTC. The rearrangement joins TRBV6-1 to TRBJ2-7; perhaps TRBD1 as D (5 bases). The V gene lost 1 base and the J gene lost 0 bases, with 10 bases spanning the gap. The CDR3 is made up of 15 amino acids. Germline CDR1 is MNHNS and CDR2 is SASEGT.

The CDR3 DNA follows: TGTGCCACCAGCAGGGCTACTAGGCCAGATACGCAGTATTTT. Translating it yields CATSRATRPDTQYF. The rearrangement uses TRBV15 and TRBJ2-3; D might be TRBD2 (5 bases). Germline V gene data show CDR1 as LNHNV and CDR2 as YYDKDF (reference sequence). V lost 3 bases and J 4 bases, leaving 11 bases between the germline ends. The CDR3 totals 14 residues.

DNA of the CDR3: TGTGCCAGCAGGCGACAGGGGACCTTCCACGAGCAGTACTTC. It is translated as CASRRQGTFHEQYF. V and J are TRBV27 and TRBJ2-7; 8 bases are a match to TRBD1. The CDR3 consists of 14 residues. Germline V gene data show CDR1 as MNHEY and CDR2 as SMNVEV (reference sequence). J was trimmed by 5 bases and V by 6 bases; bases with no gene match: 9.

The chain is built from TRBV29-1 and TRBJ1-1; D is unclear. The ends were cut back, 5 bases at V and 0 bases at J, with 7 bases in the middle. Germline V lookup: CDR1 SQVTM, CDR2 ANQGSEA. CDR3 size: 12 residues. CDR3 coding DNA: TGCAGCGTTTTTCCGGTGAACACTGAAGCTTTCTTT. It yields the protein CSVFPVNTEAFF.

This chain connects TRBV20-1 to TRBJ2-1; D is ambiguous. Germline V gene data show CDR1 as DFQATT and CDR2 as SNEGSKA (reference sequence). V lost 1 base, J lost 7 bases, and 5 bases lay in between. This CDR3 is 11 amino acids long. The CDR3 sequence is CSARVMNEQFF. The CDR3 nucleotides read TGCAGTGCTAGAGTCATGAATGAGCAGTTCTTC.

The chain recombines TRBV27 with TRBJ2-2, with 9 bases that match TRBD1. J lost 1 base, V lost 6 bases, and 9 bases had no gene match. Per germline, CDR1 MNHEY and CDR2 SMNVEV (reference sequence). This CDR3 region has 17 residues. CDR3 protein: CASSLRQGDLNTGELFF. The CDR3 DNA reads TGTGCCAGCAGCCTTCGACAGGGGGACCTGAACACCGGGGAGCTGTTTTTT.

This chain joins TRBV5-4 and TRBJ2-3, with 10 bases matching TRBD2. Germline V gives CDR1 SGHNT, CDR2 YYREEE (reference sequence). V gave up 4 bases and J gave up 8 bases; unmatched junction bases: 19. The CDR3 is 18 amino acids. The CDR3: CASSPSAVSGGRLGTQYF. The CDR3 bases are TGTGCCAGCAGCCCCAGCGCGGTTAGCGGGGGGCGGTTGGGTACGCAGTATTTT.

The rearrangement uses TRBV27 and TRBJ2-6, with D unclear. V lost 4 bases and J 3 bases, leaving 13 bases between the germline ends. The CDR3 is 16 amino acids. CDR1 is MNHEY and CDR2 is SMNVEV in the germline V gene (reference sequence). CDR3 sequence (DNA): TGTGCCAGCAGTTCTACAGAGTCTATTGGGGCCAACGTCCTGACTTTC. Its protein product is CASSSTESIGANVLTF.

This clone appeared a few times. The genes are TRBV5-4 and TRBJ2-3, with a weak D call TRBD1 (5 bases). Germline CDR1 reads SGHNT; CDR2 reads YYREEE (reference sequence). This CDR3 has 13 residues. V gave up 4 bases and J gave up 2 bases, with 8 bases separating them. In DNA form, the CDR3 reads TGTGCCAGCAGCAAGGACACCACAGATACGCAGTATTTT. It encodes CASSKDTTDTQYF.

This chain joins TRBV7-2 and TRBJ1-3; maybe TRBD1 (5 bases). This CDR3 region has 15 residues. Trimming removed 5 bases at V and 4 bases at J, with 15 bases between. Germline V lookup: CDR1 SGHTA, CDR2 FQGNSA. For the CDR3, the DNA is TGTGCCAGCAGCCGACGCGACAGCCCGGGAAACACCATATATTTT. Amino acids: CASSRRDSPGNTIYF.

This clone showed up just once. This chain links TRBV5-6 with TRBJ2-6; D is unresolved. From germline, CDR1 is SGHDT and CDR2 YYEEEE. Trimming removed 2 bases from V and 4 bases from J, with 4 bases in between. The CDR3 sequence is 13 residues long. The CDR3 protein is CASSFGGANVLTF. CDR3 nucleotides: TGTGCCAGCAGCTTTGGCGGGGCCAACGTCCTGACTTTC.

This rearrangement joins TRBV27 to TRBJ2-6; D remains ambiguous. There are 13 residues in the CDR3. Germline V gene sequence: CDR1 MNHEY, CDR2 SMNVEV (reference sequence). The V end lost 8 bases, the J end lost 1 base, and 6 bases lay between the germline ends. This CDR3 is CASGGSGANVLTF. CDR3 bases: TGTGCCAGCGGCGGATCTGGGGCCAACGTCCTGACTTTC. Using reference TRBV27 and TRBJ2-6 for the parts outside the CDR3, the full variable domain is EAQVTQNPRYLITVTGKKLTVTCSQNMNHEYMSWYRQDPGLGLRQIYYSMNVEVTDKGDVPEGYKVSRKEKRNFPLILESPSPNQTSLYFCASGGSGANVLTFGAGSRLTVL.

The rearrangement links TRBV5-4 to TRBJ2-3, with 16 bases matching TRBD2. Germline V gene data show CDR1 as SGHNT and CDR2 as YYREEE (reference sequence). The CDR3 runs 18 residues. Trimming cost V 3 bases and J 3 bases; bases outside gene matches: 7. In nucleotides, the CDR3 is TGTGCCAGCAGCTCGGGACTAGCGGGGGGGCTTTGGACAGATACGCAGTATTTT. Amino acid sequence: CASSSGLAGGLWTDTQYF.

Turning to this clone: Other DNA sequences in this specimen translate into the identical CDR3. This sequence joins TRBV10-3 and TRBJ1-1, with TRBD1 matching over 9 bases. V lost 0 bases to trimming and J lost 2 bases; unmatched junction nucleotides: 4. The CDR3 is 16 residues long. CDR1 and CDR2 from the germline V gene are ENHRY and SYGVKD. CDR3: CAISESRTGENTEAFF. The CDR3 bases are TGTGCCATCAGTGAGTCGAGGACAGGGGAAAACACTGAAGCTTTCTTT.

The chain joins TRBV7-6 to TRBJ2-3; TRBD2 might be the D (6 bases). Per germline, CDR1 SGHVS and CDR2 FNYEAQ. Trimming cost V 1 base and J 2 bases, with 13 bases left between them. This CDR3 spans 16 amino acids. DNA of the CDR3: TGTGCCAGCAGCTTAGATGTGGGCGGGGCCACAGATACGCAGTATTTT. Amino acid sequence: CASSLDVGGATDTQYF.

This clone was picked up many times. This chain links TRBV4-2 with TRBJ1-1; D ambiguous. V lost 0 bases, J lost 0 bases, and 11 bases lay in between. The CDR3 spans 16 residues. Germline assignment: CDR1 LGHNA and CDR2 YNFKEQ. This CDR3 reads CASSQDVGRLNTEAFF. CDR3 sequence (DNA): TGTGCCAGCAGCCAAGATGTGGGCAGACTGAACACTGAAGCTTTCTTT.

The sample holds one count of this clone. CDR3 residues: CASSDSGGFQETQYF. The DNA of the CDR3 is TGTGCCAGCAGTGACTCGGGGGGCTTCCAAGAGACCCAGTACTTC. The V and J genes are TRBV25-1 and TRBJ2-5; TRBD2 might be the D (7 bases). Germline V gene data show CDR1 as MGHDK and CDR2 as SYGVNS. V lost 3 bases, J lost 1 base, and 12 bases lay in between. There are 15 residues in the CDR3.

This chain links TRBV28 with TRBJ1-1; 7 bases are a match to TRBD1. The germline V gene has CDR1 MDHEN and CDR2 SYDVKM. The CDR3 consists of 15 residues. With 7 bases clipped from V and 1 base from J, the junction kept 9 bases outside the gene matches. In nucleotides, the CDR3 is TGTGCCAGCAAAACTCAGGGGGGACCGAACACTGAAGCTTTCTTT. Translating it yields CASKTQGGPNTEAFF.

This clone has a handful of counts. The CDR3 here is CASSQVSGGAGLAKNIQYF. As DNA, the CDR3 is TGCGCCAGCAGCCAAGTTAGCGGGGGGGCCGGATTAGCCAAAAACATTCAGTACTTC. The chain is built from TRBV4-3 and TRBJ2-4; 11 bases line up with TRBD2. The germline gives CDR1 LGHNA, CDR2 YSLEER. The CDR3 runs 19 residues. V was clipped by 1 base and J by 0 bases; unmatched bases: 8.

This chain joins TRBV29-1 and TRBJ1-2; the D is unclear. Germline values: CDR1 SQVTM, CDR2 ANQGSEA. This CDR3 has 10 residues. Trimming stripped 8 bases from V and 6 bases from J, with 10 bases between. As DNA, the CDR3 is TGCAGCACATGGACTGATGGCTACACCTTC. This codes for CSTWTDGYTF.

This rearrangement joins TRBV7-9 to TRBJ1-1, with 7 bases that match TRBD1. J lost 7 bases, V lost 5 bases, and 13 bases had no gene match. CDR3 length: 15 residues. CDR1 and CDR2 (germline): SEHNR, FQNEAQ (reference sequence). CDR3 DNA sequence: TGTGCCAGCAGCGCTGTCCCTGGGACAGAATTTGAAGCTTTCTTT. Protein: CASSAVPGTEFEAFF.

The chain has TRBV27 and TRBJ2-4, with D perhaps TRBD2 (5 bases). Trimming pared 8 bases from V and 0 bases from J, leaving 17 bases between. The germline V gene encodes CDR1 MNHEY and CDR2 SMNVEV (reference sequence). This CDR3 is 16 amino acids long. CDR3 in DNA: TGTGCCAGCGGATTAGCCGGGGTTACAGCCAAAAACATTCAGTACTTC. Translated, it gives CASGLAGVTAKNIQYF.